Here is one T cell receptor beta chain with its context. Its antigen remains unknown. The entry originates in a study of cytomegalovirus exposure and HLA in healthy donors. Study-wide findings and caveats: Reportedly, TCR beta sequences accurately predicted HLA-A and HLA-B alleles in most subjects.

The PCR ran on 60 Vbeta and 13 Jbeta primers. TCRdb's copy holds only in-frame clones and misses some; the assay was immunoSEQ multiplex PCR. The sample contains about 140,000 clones, roughly 80% of which appear only once. Sequencing used PBMCs. This receptor was obtained from a woman aged 35 to 49 in good health and CMV-seropositive.

CDR3 coding DNA: TGTGCCAGCTCACCGTCTAGCGGGGGACCCGAGACCCAGTACTTC. Amino acids: CASSPSSGGPETQYF. The chain is built from TRBV18 and TRBJ2-5, with 10 bases matching TRBD2. The CDR3 consists of 15 residues. V lost 3 bases, J lost 5 bases, and 6 bases stayed unmatched. The V gene's germline CDR1 is KGHSH and CDR2 LQKENI.